This entry concerns a single T cell receptor (beta chain). This clonotype was found many times. It lacks a known antigen. Within one base of it there is no much larger clone, and no base qualities were kept. Profiling of TCR beta VDJ combinations and CDR3 sequences used genomic DNA as the template. An Illumina HiSeq 2000 was the platform used for TCR repertoire sequencing. As for how the authors treated the data: TRBV/TRBJ rearrangement plots, CDR3 size and DJ length profiles, and Simpson's diversity index were used to evaluate the repertoires. The most abundant DNA sequence in the deep sequencing data was taken as the immunodominant clone. CDR3 amino acid sequences were screened for sharing across subjects and compared with published repertoires and the VDJdb database. TCRdb took the public reads, trimmed them with fastp at Q25, ran MiXCR for clone calling and kept in-frame beta chains. Every distinct CDR3 protein forms one entry, paired with its most common genes and DNA. TCRdb's processing, not the authors', yielded these V and J calls. The sample table contains more than 100,000 distinct CDR3 sequences; only one count was recorded for around two fifths of them. 8% to 9.5% of the sample belongs to the ten largest clones.

In this study, sorted CD4+ and CD8+ T cells from the blood of healthy subjects and of severe aplastic anemia patients had their TCR repertoires deep-sequenced. Ficoll-Paque density gradient centrifugation was used to isolate peripheral blood mononuclear cells. CD4+ and CD8+ T cells were sorted by FACS or magnetic beads before DNA extraction. This record comes from a study of CD8+CD57+ T cells in acquired aplastic anemia (dated by TCRdb to the late 2010s). Background on the whole study: A mean of roughly 2.9 ug of DNA, ranging from about 0.2 to 27.4 ug, was extracted from sorted CD4+ and CD8+ cells. An average of roughly 10 million reads for CD4+ cells and around 11 million reads for CD8+ cells was obtained from healthy donor samples. Study-level results and caveats: CD8+ Simpson's diversity did not differ significantly between patients and healthy controls (P=0.060). Around 28 CD8+ CDR3 sequences were found to be shared between patients and controls, but these sequences appeared to be highly expressed in patients and within the immunodominant clones of the patients.

Inclusive of the bounding cysteine and phenylalanine, the CDR3 is 14 residues long. Only CDR3 DNA is held: 42 bases, read in frame from base 1. Per the germline V gene, SNHLY is the CDR1 and FYNNEI is the CDR2. V and J are truncated by 4 bases and 6 bases respectively, leaving an intervening sequence of 13 bases. The chain joins TRBV2 to TRBJ2-1; no D gene can be assigned with confidence. The sequence came from a human donor in good health, serving as a control. Sequencing was carried out using sorted CD4+, CD8+, or CD8+CD57+ T cells (not recorded which) from PBMCs. The CDR3 here reads CASSVSPKANEQFF. The base sequence is TGTGCCAGCAGTGTTTCTCCTAAAGCCAATGAGCAGTTCTTC.